The next 7 T cell receptor beta chains were all read from a single sample in a study of blood T cell repertoires in COVID-19. The repertoire was sequenced with immunoSEQ multiplex PCR; TCRdb's copy has only in-frame clones and lacks some. The sample consists of some 180,000 clones, about 85% of them appearing once. Sequenced: peripheral blood. The origin of the receptors is an older woman with acute or convalescent COVID-19.

This rearrangement joins TRBV7-6 to TRBJ2-1; 12 bases map to TRBD2. The V and J ends lost 2 bases and 4 bases, in that order; junction bases with no gene match: 15. The CDR3 has 20 residues. Germline values: CDR1 SGHVS, CDR2 FNYEAQ. Written as DNA, the CDR3 is TGTGCCAGCAGCTTACTGAATCGTCTAGCGGGAGGGGCGGGGTACAATGAGCAGTTCTTC. Translating it yields CASSLLNRLAGGAGYNEQFF.

This sequence joins TRBV5-1 and TRBJ1-6; 9 bases map to TRBD1. Germline-derived CDR1 and CDR2 are SGHRS and YFSETQ. The CDR3 totals 16 residues. Trimming took 5 bases from V and 5 from J; bases not matched to a gene: 8. This CDR3 reads CASRWGQGRDNSPLHF. The CDR3, as DNA: TGCGCCAGCAGATGGGGACAGGGAAGAGATAATTCACCCCTCCACTTT.

The chain combines TRBV10-2 with TRBJ1-3; a possible D gene is TRBD1 (6 bases). Germline V CDR1 and CDR2: WSHSY, SAAADI. V gave up 0 bases and J gave up 8 bases, with 11 bases separating them. This CDR3 contains 14 residues. CDR3 DNA sequence: TGCGCCAGCAGTGAGTCCAGGGGCAAAGACACCATATATTTT. Translating gives CASSESRGKDTIYF.

V and J are TRBV29-1 and TRBJ1-2, with 7 bases that match TRBD1. There are 12 residues in the CDR3. Germline V gene data show CDR1 as SQVTM and CDR2 as ANQGSEA. V was pared by 7 bases and J by 4 bases, with 6 bases of the junction left unmatched. CDR3 protein: CSARDSTYGYTF. Written as DNA, the CDR3 is TGCAGCGCTAGGGACAGCACCTATGGCTACACCTTC.

Of note for this clone: This sample includes further DNA sequences coding for the same CDR3. The chain couples TRBV29-1 to TRBJ2-1; 7 bases line up with TRBD2. Germline CDR1 reads SQVTM; CDR2 reads ANQGSEA. The junction had 5 bases not matched to a gene; V was cut back by 8 bases and J by 7 bases. The CDR3 has 11 residues. CDR3 DNA sequence: TGCAGCCCCCAAGCGGGAAATGAGCAGTTCTTC. Translating it yields CSPQAGNEQFF.

J is TRBJ1-5 and V is TRBV30; no definite D call. The CDR3 totals 13 residues. The V end lost 2 bases, the J end lost 0 bases, and 5 bases lay between the germline ends. Germline V lookup: CDR1 GTSNPN, CDR2 SVGIG (reference sequence). The CDR3 nucleotides read TGTGCCTGGAGTCACGGTAGCAATCAGCCCCAGCATTTT. It is translated as CAWSHGSNQPQHF.

V usage is TRBV19 and J usage is TRBJ2-1; TRBD2 might be the D (5 bases). Per germline, CDR1 LNHDA and CDR2 SQIVND (reference sequence). V lost 7 bases to trimming and J lost 5 bases, with 12 bases between them. The CDR3 totals 13 residues. CDR3 in amino acids: CASKSGIHNEQFF. The CDR3 bases are TGTGCCAGTAAATCCGGGATCCACAATGAGCAGTTCTTC.